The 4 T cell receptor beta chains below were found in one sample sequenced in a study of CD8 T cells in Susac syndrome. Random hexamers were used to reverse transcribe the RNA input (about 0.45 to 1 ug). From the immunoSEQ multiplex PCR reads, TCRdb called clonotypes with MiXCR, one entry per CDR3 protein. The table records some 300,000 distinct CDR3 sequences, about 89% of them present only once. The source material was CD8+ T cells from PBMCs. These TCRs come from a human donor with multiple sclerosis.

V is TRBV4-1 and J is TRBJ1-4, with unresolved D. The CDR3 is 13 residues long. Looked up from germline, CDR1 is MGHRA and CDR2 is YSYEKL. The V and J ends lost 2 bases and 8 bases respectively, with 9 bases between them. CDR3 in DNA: TGCGCCAGCAGCCAATCGATGGAAGAAAAACTGTTTTTT. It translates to CASSQSMEEKLFF.

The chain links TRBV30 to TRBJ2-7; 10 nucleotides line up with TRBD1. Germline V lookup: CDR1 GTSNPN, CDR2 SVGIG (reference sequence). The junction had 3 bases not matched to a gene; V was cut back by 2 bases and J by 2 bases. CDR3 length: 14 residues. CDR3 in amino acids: CAWSPGQGTYEQYF. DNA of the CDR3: TGTGCCTGGAGTCCGGGACAGGGGACCTACGAGCAGTACTTC.

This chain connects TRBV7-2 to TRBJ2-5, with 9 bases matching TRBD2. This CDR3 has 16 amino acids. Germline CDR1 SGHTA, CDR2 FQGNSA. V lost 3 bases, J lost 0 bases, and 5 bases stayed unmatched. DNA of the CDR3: TGTGCCAGCAGCTTCCTAGCGGGGCTTAACCAAGAGACCCAGTACTTC. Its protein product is CASSFLAGLNQETQYF.

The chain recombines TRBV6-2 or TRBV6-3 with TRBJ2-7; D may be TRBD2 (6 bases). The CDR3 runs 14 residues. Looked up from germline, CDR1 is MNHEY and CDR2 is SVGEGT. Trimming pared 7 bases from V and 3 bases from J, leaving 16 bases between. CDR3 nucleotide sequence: TGTGCCAGCACCCAGGGCACTAGCAGCTACGAGCAGTACTTC. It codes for CASTQGTSSYEQYF.